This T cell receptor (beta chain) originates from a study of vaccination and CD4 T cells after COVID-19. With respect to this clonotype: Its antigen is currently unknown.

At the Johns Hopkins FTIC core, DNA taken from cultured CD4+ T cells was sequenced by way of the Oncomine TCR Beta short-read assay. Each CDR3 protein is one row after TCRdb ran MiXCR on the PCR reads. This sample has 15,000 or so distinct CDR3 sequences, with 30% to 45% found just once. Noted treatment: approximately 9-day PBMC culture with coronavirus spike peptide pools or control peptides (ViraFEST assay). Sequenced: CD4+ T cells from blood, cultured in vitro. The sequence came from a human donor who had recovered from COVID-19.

The CDR3 protein is CASSLGGMADTQYF. The CDR3 DNA reads as TGCGCCAGCAGCTTAGGAGGAATGGCAGATACGCAGTATTTT. The chain uses TRBV5-1 and TRBJ2-3; the D gene is possibly TRBD2 (5 bases). Germline CDR1 is SGHRS and CDR2 is YFSETQ. This CDR3 is 14 amino acids long. With 2 bases removed from V and 4 bases from J, the gap between germline ends came to 11 bases.